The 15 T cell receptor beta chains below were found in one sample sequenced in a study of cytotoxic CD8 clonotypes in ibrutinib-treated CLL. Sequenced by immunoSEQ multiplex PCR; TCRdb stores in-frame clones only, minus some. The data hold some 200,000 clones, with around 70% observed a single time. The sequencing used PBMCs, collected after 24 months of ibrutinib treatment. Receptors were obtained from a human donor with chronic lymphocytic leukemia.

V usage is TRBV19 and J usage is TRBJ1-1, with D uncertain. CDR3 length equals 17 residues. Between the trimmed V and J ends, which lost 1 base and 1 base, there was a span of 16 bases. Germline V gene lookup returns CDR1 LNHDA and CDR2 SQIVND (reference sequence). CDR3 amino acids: CASSIGLLGTGNTEAFF. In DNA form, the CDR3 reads TGTGCCAGTAGTATAGGGTTACTTGGAACTGGGAACACTGAAGCTTTCTTT.

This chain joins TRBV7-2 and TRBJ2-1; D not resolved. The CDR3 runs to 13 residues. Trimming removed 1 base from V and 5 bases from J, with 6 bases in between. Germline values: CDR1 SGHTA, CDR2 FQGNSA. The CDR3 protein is CASSLGDHNEQFF. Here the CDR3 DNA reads TGTGCCAGCAGCTTAGGGGATCACAATGAGCAGTTCTTC.

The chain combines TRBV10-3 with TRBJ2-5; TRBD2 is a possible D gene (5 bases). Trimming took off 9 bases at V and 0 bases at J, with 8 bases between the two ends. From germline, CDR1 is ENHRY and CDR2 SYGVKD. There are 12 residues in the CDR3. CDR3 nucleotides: TGTGCCATAGCGGCGTACCAAGAGACCCAGTACTTC. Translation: CAIAAYQETQYF.

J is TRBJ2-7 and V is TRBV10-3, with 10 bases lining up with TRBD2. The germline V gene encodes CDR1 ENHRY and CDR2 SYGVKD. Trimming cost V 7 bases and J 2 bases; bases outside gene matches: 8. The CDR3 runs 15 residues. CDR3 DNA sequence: TGTGCCATCACCCGACTAGCGGGCGACACCTACGAGCAGTACTTC. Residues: CAITRLAGDTYEQYF.

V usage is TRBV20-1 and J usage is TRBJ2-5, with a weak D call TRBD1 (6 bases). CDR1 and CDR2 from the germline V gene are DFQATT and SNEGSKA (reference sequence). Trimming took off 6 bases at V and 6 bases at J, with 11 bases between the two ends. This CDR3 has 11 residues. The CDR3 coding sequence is TGCAGTGCACAGGGTTTTAAGACCCAGTACTTC. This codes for CSAQGFKTQYF.

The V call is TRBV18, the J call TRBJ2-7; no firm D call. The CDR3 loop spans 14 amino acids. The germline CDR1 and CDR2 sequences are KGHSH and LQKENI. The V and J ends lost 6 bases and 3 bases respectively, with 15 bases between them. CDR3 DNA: TGTGCCAGCTCTCCGGAGAGGCCGGTCTACGAGCAGTACTTC. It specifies CASSPERPVYEQYF.

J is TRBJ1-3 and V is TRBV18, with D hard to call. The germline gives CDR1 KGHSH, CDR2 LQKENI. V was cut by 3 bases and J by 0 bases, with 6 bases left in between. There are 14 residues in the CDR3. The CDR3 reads CASSPFNSGNTIYF. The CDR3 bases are TGTGCCAGCTCACCTTTTAACTCTGGAAACACCATATATTTT.

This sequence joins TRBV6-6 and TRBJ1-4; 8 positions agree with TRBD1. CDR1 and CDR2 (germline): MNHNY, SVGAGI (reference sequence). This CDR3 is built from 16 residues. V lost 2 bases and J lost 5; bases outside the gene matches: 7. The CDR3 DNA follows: TGTGCCAGCAGTTACCCGAGACAGGGGACGAATGAAAAACTGTTTTTT. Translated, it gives CASSYPRQGTNEKLFF.

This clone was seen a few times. The CDR3 region has the DNA TGTGCCAGCAGTGAAACAGGGGGCGTTGGTGAAAAACTGTTTTTT. Its protein product is CASSETGGVGEKLFF. V usage is TRBV6-1 and J usage is TRBJ1-4, with TRBD1 identical over 9 bases. Trimming took 2 bases from V and 7 from J; bases not matched to a gene: 5. The CDR3 has 15 residues. Per the germline V gene, CDR1 is MNHNS and CDR2 is SASEGT.

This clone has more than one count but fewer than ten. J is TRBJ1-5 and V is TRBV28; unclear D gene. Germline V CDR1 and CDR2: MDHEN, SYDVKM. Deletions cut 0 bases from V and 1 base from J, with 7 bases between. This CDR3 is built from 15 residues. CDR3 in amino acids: CASSLWGMSNQPQHF. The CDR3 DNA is TGTGCCAGCAGTTTATGGGGGATGAGCAATCAGCCCCAGCATTTT.

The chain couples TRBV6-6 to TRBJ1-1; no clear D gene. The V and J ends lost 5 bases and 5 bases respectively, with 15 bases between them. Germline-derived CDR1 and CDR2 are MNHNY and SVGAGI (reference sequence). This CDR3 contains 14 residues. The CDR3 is CASSPEGLGTEAFF. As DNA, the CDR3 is TGTGCCAGCAGTCCTGAGGGCTTGGGAACTGAAGCTTTCTTT.

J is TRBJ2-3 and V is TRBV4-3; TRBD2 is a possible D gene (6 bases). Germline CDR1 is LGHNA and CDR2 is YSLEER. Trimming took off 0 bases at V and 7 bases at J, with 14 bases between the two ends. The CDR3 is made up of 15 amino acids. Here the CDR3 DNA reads TGCGCCAGCAGCCAAGATGGGGGGAGGTCATATACGCAGTATTTT. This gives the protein CASSQDGGRSYTQYF.

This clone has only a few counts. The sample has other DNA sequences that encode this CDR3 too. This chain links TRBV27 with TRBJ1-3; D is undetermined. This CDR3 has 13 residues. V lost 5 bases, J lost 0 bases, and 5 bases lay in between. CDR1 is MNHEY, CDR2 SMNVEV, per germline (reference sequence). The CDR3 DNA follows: TGTGCCAGCAGTCCTAACTCTGGAAACACCATATATTTT. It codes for CASSPNSGNTIYF.

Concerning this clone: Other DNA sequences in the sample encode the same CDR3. The CDR3 here is CSAGAETQYF. In DNA, the CDR3 is TGCAGTGCCGGGGCGGAGACCCAGTACTTC. This sequence joins TRBV20-1 and TRBJ2-5, with D tentatively TRBD1 or TRBD2 (5 bases each). Germline CDR1 reads DFQATT; CDR2 reads SNEGSKA (reference sequence). This CDR3 contains 10 residues. V was shortened by 6 bases and J by 5 bases, with 7 bases between the two germline ends.

Here the CDR3 reads CATSPPSPQETQYF. The CDR3 DNA sequence: TGTGCCACCAGCCCCCCTTCCCCCCAAGAGACCCAGTACTTC. J is TRBJ2-5 and V is TRBV15; no definite D call. The V gene's germline CDR1 is LNHNV and CDR2 YYDKDF (reference sequence). Between the trimmed V and J ends, which lost 5 bases and 1 base, there was a span of 11 bases. This CDR3 is 14 amino acids long. Combining the CDR3 with reference TRBV15 and TRBJ2-5 gives the whole variable domain DAMVIQNPRYQVTQFGKPVTLSCSQTLNHNVMYWYQQKSSQAPKLLFHYYDKDFNNEADTPDNFQSRRPNTSFCFLDIRSPGLGDTAMYLCATSPPSPQETQYFGPGTRLLVL.